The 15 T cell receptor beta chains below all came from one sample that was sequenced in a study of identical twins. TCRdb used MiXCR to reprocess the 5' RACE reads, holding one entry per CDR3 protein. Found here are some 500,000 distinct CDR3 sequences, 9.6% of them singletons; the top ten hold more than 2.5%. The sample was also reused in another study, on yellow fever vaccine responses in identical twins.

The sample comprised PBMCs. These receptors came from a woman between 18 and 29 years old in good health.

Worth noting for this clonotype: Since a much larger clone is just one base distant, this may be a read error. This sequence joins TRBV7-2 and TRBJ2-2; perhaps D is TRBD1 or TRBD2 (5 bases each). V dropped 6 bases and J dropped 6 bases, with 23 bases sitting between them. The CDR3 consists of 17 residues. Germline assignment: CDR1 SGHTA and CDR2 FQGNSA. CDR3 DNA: TGTGCCAGCAGAAGCGCGGCACAGGCGAGCGGACCCGGGGAGCTGTTTTTT. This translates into CASRSAAQASGPGELFF.

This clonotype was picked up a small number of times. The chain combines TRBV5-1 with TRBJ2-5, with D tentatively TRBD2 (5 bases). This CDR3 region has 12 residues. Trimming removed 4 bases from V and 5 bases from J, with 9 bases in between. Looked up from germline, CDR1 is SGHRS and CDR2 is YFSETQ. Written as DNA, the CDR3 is TGCGCCAGCAGCAGAGCGGTGGAGACCCAGTACTTC. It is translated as CASSRAVETQYF.

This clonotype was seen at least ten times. Here the CDR3 reads CASSFRQNNNEQFF. The CDR3, as DNA: TGCGCCAGCAGCTTCAGACAGAATAACAATGAGCAGTTCTTC. The chain has TRBV5-1 and TRBJ2-1; D is possibly TRBD1 (5 bases). Germline values: CDR1 SGHRS, CDR2 YFSETQ. The CDR3 is made up of 14 amino acids. V lost 2 bases, J lost 5 bases, and 11 bases lay in between.

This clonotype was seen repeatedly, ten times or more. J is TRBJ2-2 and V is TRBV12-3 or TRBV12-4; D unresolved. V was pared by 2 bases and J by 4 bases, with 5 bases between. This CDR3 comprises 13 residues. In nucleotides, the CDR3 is TGTGCCAGCAGTTTACTAAGCACCGGGGAGCTGTTTTTT. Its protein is CASSLLSTGELFF.

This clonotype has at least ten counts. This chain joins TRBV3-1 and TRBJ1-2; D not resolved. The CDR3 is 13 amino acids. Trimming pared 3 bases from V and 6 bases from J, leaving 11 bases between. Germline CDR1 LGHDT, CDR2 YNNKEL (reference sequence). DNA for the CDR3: TGTGCCAGCAGCCACGGACTGACGGATGGCTACACCTTC. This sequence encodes CASSHGLTDGYTF.

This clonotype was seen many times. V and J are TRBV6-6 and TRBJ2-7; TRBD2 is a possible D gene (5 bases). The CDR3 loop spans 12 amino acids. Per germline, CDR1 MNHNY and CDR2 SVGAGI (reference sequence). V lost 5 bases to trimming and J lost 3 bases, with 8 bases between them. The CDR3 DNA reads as TGTGCCAGCAGTCCTACTAGCTACGAGCAGTACTTC. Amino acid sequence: CASSPTSYEQYF.

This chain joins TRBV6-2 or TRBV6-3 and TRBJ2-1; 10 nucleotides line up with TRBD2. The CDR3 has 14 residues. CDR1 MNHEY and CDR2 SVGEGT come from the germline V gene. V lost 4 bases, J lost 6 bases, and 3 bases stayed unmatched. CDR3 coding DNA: TGTGCCAGCAGTTCGGTAGCGGGGGGCAATGAGCAGTTCTTC. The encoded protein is CASSSVAGGNEQFF.

CDR3 sequence reads: CASSQDRNSGPYNEQFF. CDR3 DNA sequence: TGCGCCAGCAGCCAAGATAGAAATAGCGGGCCTTACAATGAGCAGTTCTTC. V gene TRBV4-3 combines with J gene TRBJ2-1, with 7 bases aligning to TRBD2. This CDR3 comprises 17 residues. The germline CDR1 and CDR2 sequences are LGHNA and YSLEER. Trimming took 0 bases from V and 4 from J; bases not matched to a gene: 9.

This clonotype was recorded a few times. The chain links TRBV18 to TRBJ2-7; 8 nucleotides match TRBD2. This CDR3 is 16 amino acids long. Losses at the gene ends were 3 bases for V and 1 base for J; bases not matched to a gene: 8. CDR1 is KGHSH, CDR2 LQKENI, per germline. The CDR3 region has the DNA TGTGCCAGCTCACCCAATCGGGGGGGGGCATCCTACGAGCAGTACTTC. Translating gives CASSPNRGGASYEQYF.

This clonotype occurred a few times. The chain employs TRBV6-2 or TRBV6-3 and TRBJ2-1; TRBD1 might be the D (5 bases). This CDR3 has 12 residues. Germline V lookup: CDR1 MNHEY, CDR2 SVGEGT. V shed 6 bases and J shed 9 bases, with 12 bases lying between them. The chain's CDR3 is CASSRQGGEQFF. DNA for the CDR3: TGTGCCAGCAGCCGGCAGGGTGGTGAGCAGTTCTTC.

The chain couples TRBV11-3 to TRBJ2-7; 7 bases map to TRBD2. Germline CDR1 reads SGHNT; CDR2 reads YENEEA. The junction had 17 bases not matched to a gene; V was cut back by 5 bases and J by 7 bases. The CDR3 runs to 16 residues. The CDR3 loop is CASSPSIGLGRSEQYF. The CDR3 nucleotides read TGTGCCAGCAGCCCCTCAATTGGACTAGGAAGAAGTGAGCAGTACTTC.

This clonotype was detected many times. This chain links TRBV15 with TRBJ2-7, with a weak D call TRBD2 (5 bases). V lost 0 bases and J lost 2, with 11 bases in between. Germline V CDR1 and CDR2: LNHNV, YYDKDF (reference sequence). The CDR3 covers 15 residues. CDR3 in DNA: TGTGCCACCAGCAGAGATCGACTATATACCTACGAGCAGTACTTC. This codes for CATSRDRLYTYEQYF.

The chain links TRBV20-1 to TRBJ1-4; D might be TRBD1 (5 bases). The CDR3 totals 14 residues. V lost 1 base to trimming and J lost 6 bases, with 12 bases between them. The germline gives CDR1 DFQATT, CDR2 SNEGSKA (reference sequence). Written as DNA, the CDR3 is TGCAGTGCTAGAGGGGGCCGGGATGATGAAAAACTGTTTTTT. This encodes CSARGGRDDEKLFF.

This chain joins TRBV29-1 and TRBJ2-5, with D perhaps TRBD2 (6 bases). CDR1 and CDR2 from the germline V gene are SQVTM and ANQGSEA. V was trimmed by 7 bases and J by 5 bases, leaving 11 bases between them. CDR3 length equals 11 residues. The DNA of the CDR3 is TGCAGCGCCCTTGGGGGGGAGACCCAGTACTTC. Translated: CSALGGETQYF.

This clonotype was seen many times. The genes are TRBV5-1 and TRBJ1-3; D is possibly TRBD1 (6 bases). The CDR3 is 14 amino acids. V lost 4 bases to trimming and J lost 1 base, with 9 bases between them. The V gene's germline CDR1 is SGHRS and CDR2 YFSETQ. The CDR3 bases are TGCGCCAGCAGCGAACAGGGTTCTGGAAACACCATATATTTT. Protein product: CASSEQGSGNTIYF.